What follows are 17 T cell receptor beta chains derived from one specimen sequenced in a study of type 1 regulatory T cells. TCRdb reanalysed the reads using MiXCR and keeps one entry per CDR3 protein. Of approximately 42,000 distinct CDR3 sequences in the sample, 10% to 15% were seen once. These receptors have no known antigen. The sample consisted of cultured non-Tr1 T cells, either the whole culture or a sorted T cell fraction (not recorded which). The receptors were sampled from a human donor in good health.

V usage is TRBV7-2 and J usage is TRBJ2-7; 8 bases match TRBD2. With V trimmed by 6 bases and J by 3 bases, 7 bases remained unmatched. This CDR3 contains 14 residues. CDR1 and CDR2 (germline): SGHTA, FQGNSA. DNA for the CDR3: TGTGCCAGCAGTCCTAAAGCGGGAGTCTACGAGCAGTACTTC. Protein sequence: CASSPKAGVYEQYF.

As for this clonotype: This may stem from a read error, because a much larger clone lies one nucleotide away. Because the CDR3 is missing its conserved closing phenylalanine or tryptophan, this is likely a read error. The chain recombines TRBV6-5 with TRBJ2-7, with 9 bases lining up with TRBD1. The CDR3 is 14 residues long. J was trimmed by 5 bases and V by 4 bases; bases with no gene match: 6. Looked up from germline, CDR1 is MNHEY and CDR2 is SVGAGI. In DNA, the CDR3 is TGTGCCAGCAGTTCCCCGGGACAGGGTAACGAGCAGTACCTC. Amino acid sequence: CASSSPGQGNEQYL.

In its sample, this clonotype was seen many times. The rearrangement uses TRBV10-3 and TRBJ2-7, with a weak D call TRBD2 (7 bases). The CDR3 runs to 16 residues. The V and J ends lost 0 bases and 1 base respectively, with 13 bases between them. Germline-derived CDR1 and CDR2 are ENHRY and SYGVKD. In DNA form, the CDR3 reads TGTGCCATCAGTGAGTCGACGGGGGGCGGATCCTACGAGCAGTACTTC. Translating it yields CAISESTGGGSYEQYF.

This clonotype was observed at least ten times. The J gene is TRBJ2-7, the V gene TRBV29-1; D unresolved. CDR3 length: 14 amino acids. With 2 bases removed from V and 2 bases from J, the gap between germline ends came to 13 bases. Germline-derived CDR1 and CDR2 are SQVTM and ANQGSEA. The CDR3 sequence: CSVETSGHPYEQYF. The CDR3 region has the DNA TGCAGCGTTGAAACGTCTGGGCACCCCTACGAGCAGTACTTC.

The CDR3 bases are TGTGCCAGCTCACCAGATGAAGGGGAGCAGTACTTC. Amino acid sequence: CASSPDEGEQYF. The chain couples TRBV18 to TRBJ2-7, with D uncertain. The CDR3 loop spans 12 amino acids. Trimming left V 2 bases short and J 7 bases short, with 9 bases between. CDR1 and CDR2 from the germline V gene are KGHSH and LQKENI.

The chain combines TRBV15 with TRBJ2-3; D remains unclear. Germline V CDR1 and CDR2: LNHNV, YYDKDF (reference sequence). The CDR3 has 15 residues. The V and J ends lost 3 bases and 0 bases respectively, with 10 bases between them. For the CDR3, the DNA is TGTGCCACCAGCAGTCCAGCCTTAAGCACAGATACGCAGTATTTT. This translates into CATSSPALSTDTQYF.

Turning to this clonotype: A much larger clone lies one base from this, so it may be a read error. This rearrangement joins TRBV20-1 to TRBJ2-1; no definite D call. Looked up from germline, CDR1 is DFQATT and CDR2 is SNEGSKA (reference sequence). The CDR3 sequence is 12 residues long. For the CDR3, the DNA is TGCAATGCTAGACCAGAAAGGGATATCAAGTTCTTC. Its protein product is CNARPERDIKFF.

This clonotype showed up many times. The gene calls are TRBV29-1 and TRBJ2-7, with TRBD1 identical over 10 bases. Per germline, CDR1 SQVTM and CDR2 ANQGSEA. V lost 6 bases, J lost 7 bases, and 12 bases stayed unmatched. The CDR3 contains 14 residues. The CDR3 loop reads CSVVVGTGVGEQYF. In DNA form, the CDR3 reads TGCAGCGTGGTTGTCGGGACAGGGGTTGGTGAGCAGTACTTC.

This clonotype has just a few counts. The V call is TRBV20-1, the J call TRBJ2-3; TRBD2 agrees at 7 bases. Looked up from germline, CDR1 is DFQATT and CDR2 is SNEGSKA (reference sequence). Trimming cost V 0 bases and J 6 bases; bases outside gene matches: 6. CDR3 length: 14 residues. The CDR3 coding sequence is TGCAGTGCTAGAGATCAACGGCGGGGGGATACGCAGTATTTT. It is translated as CSARDQRRGDTQYF.

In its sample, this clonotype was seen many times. CDR3 bases: TGTGCCAGCAGTTCGAACAGGGACCCCACAGATACGCAGTATTTT. This sequence encodes CASSSNRDPTDTQYF. V is TRBV12-3 or TRBV12-4 and J is TRBJ2-3, with D maybe TRBD1 (6 bases). CDR3 length: 15 residues. V lost 4 bases and J lost 2, with 13 bases in between.

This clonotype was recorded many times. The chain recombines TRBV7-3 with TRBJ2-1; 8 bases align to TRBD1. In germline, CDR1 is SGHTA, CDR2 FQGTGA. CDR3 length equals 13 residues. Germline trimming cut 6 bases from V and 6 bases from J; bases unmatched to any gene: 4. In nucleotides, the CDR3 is TGTGCCAGCAGTCGGGACAGGCTCAATGAGCAGTTCTTC. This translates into CASSRDRLNEQFF.

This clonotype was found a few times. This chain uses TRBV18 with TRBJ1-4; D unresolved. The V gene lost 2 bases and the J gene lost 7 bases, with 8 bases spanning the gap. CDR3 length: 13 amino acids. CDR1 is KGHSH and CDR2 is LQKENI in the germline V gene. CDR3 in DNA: TGTGCCAGCTCACCATGGCAAGCTGAAAAACTGTTTTTT. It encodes CASSPWQAEKLFF. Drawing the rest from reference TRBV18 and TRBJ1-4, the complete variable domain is NAGVMQNPRHLVRRRGQEARLRCSPMKGHSHVYWYRQLPEEGLKFMVYLQKENIIDESGMPKERFSAEFPKEGPSILRIQQVVRGDSAAYFCASSPWQAEKLFFGSGTQLSVL.

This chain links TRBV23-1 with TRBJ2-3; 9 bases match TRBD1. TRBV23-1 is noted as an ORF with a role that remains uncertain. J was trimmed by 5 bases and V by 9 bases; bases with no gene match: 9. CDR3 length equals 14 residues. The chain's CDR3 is CASHRDRVGDTQYF. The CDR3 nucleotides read TGCGCCAGTCACCGGGACAGGGTGGGAGATACGCAGTATTTT.

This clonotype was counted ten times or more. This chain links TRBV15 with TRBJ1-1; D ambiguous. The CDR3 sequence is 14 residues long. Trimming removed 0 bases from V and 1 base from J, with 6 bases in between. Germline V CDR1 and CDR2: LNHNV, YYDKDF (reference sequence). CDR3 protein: CATSRDRTNTEAFF. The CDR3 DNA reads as TGTGCCACCAGCAGAGACAGAACGAACACTGAAGCTTTCTTT.

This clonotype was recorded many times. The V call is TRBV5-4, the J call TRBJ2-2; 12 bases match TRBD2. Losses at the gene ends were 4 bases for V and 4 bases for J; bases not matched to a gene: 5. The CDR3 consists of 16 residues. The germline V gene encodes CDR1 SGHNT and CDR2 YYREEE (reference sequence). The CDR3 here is CASSLLAGGGTGELFF. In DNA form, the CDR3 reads TGTGCCAGCAGCCTACTAGCGGGAGGAGGCACCGGGGAGCTGTTTTTT.

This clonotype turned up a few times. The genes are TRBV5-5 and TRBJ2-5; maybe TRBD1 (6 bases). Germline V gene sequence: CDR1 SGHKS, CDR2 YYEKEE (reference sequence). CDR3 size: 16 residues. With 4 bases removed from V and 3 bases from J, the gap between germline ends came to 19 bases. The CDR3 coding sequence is TGTGCCAGCAGCCGGACCGGGACACCAACTAAAGAGACCCAGTACTTC. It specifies CASSRTGTPTKETQYF.

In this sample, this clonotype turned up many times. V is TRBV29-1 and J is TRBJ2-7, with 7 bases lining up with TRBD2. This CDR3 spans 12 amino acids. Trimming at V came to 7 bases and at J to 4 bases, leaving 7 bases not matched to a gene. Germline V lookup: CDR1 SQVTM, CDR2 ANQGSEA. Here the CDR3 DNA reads TGCAGCGCTACAGCGGGAATTTACGAGCAGTACTTC. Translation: CSATAGIYEQYF.